The 5 T cell receptor beta chains below come from one sample, sequenced in a study of OX40 agonist ivuxolimab in advanced cancers. Sequenced by immunoSEQ multiplex PCR; TCRdb stores in-frame clones only, minus some. Of more than 65,000 clones in the sample, around 83% were seen once. The sample here was CD4+ or CD8+ T cells sorted from blood, taken in a trial of the OX40 agonist ivuxolimab. The receptors originated from an adult with an advanced solid tumor such as melanoma, head and neck, liver or kidney cancer.

J is TRBJ2-7 and V is TRBV5-1; tentatively, D is TRBD1 (6 bases). Trimming took 0 bases from V and 2 from J, leaving 12 bases between them. The CDR3 has 15 amino acids. The germline CDR1 and CDR2 sequences are SGHRS and YFSETQ. The CDR3 DNA reads TGCGCCAGCAGCTTGGCCGCAGGGGCGACCTACGAGCAGTACTTC. Residues: CASSLAAGATYEQYF.

The rearrangement uses TRBV27 and TRBJ2-1; 7 bases are shared with TRBD2. Losses at the gene ends were 10 bases for V and 6 bases for J; bases not matched to a gene: 12. Looked up from germline, CDR1 is MNHEY and CDR2 is SMNVEV (reference sequence). The CDR3 contains 14 residues. The CDR3 is CANPLKLATNEQFF. CDR3 nucleotide sequence: TGTGCCAACCCTCTTAAACTAGCGACCAATGAGCAGTTCTTC.

This clone came up once. J is TRBJ2-7 and V is TRBV29-1, with a tentative D call TRBD1 (6 bases). Germline V lookup: CDR1 SQVTM, CDR2 ANQGSEA. This CDR3 is 13 amino acids long. V was cut by 4 bases and J by 6 bases, with 16 bases left in between. CDR3 nucleotides: TGCAGCGTTGGCTCCGGGACACCCTCCGAGCAGTACTTC. Its protein is CSVGSGTPSEQYF.

The rearrangement joins TRBV28 to TRBJ2-5; 14 nucleotides line up with TRBD2. This CDR3 has 16 residues. The V and J ends lost 6 bases and 4 bases, in that order; junction bases with no gene match: 7. CDR1 and CDR2 (germline): MDHEN, SYDVKM. Here the CDR3 DNA reads TGTGCCAGCAGCGCCCCGGGACTAGCGGGAGCAGAGACCCAGTACTTC. Translated, it gives CASSAPGLAGAETQYF.

The gene calls are TRBV14 and TRBJ2-2; either TRBD1 or TRBD2 may fit D (7 bases each). Germline lookup yields CDR1 SGHDN and CDR2 FVKESK. The CDR3 is 18 residues long. V was trimmed by 4 bases and J by 3 bases, leaving 21 bases between them. The CDR3 sequence: CASSPETRGGADTGELFF. CDR3 nucleotides: TGTGCCAGCAGCCCAGAGACCAGGGGGGGCGCGGACACCGGGGAGCTGTTTTTT.